Listed below are T cell receptor beta chains from one sample, sequenced in a study of shared clonotypes between healthy human individuals. Sequencing used immunoSEQ multiplex PCR; TCRdb keeps in-frame clones, though not all of them. The data contain about 2.1 million clones, just under 95% of them singletons. Sequencing used naive CD8+ T cells from PBMCs. These TCRs come from a man aged 18 to 35 in good health. Some clones in this sample may be carry-over from other donors' samples. The CDR3 runs from the conserved cysteine through the conserved F or W. The D gene is left open where the match is weak. The size entry is marked missing in some rows and otherwise reads once, few, many or a size class.

>TRBV11-3|TRBD1|TRBJ1-5|-
CASARGFRPQHF
TGTGCCAGCGCCAGGGGGTTTCGGCCCCAGCATTTT
>TRBV19|-|TRBJ1-2|-
CATRVGNYGYTF
TGTGCCACCAGGGTGGGGAACTATGGCTACACCTTC
>TRBV5-1|TRBD1|TRBJ1-2|-
CASSSGDSPFYGYTF
TGCGCCAGCAGCTCAGGGGACAGCCCTTTCTATGGCTACACCTTC
>TRBV9|-|TRBJ2-3|-
CASSVVNTDTQYF
TGTGCCAGCAGCGTAGTAAACACAGATACGCAGTATTTT
>TRBV9|-|TRBJ2-5|-
CASSFSSVGETQYF
TGTGCCAGCAGCTTTTCTAGCGTTGGGGAGACCCAGTACTTC
>TRBV10-3|-|TRBJ1-1|-
CAISESRGGVGHTEAFF
TGTGCCATCAGTGAGTCCCGTGGTGGTGTGGGACACACTGAAGCTTTCTTT
>TRBV14|TRBD1|TRBJ1-6|-
CASSQEDRAGSPLHF
TGTGCCAGCAGCCAAGAGGACAGGGCGGGCTCACCCCTCCACTTT
>TRBV10-2|-|TRBJ1-5|-
CASSLGPSNQPQHF
TGCGCCAGCAGCCTGGGACCCAGCAATCAACCCCAGCATTTT
>TRBV9|-|TRBJ2-2|-
CASSVGRTPTGTGELFF
TGTGCCAGCAGCGTCGGCCGAACCCCAACCGGCACCGGGGAGCTGTTTTTT
>TRBV4-1|TRBD1|TRBJ1-1|-
CASSLIERTGSSTEAFF
TGCGCCAGCAGCCTTATAGAGAGGACAGGGAGCAGCACTGAAGCTTTCTTT
>TRBV6-5|-|TRBJ2-7|-
CASSYSMRARLYEQYF
TGTGCCAGCAGTTACTCGATGAGGGCTAGACTCTACGAGCAGTACTTC
>TRBV2|TRBD2|TRBJ2-7|-
CASRPPLAGAYEQYF
TGTGCCAGCAGACCACCACTAGCGGGAGCCTACGAGCAGTACTTC
>TRBV27|-|TRBJ2-7|-
CASSFQAEGVQYF
TGTGCCAGCAGTTTTCAGGCCGAGGGGGTGCAGTACTTC
>TRBV7-8|-|TRBJ2-7|-
CASSLAARASYEQYF
TGTGCCAGCAGCTTAGCGGCGAGGGCTTCCTACGAGCAGTACTTC
>TRBV15|-|TRBJ1-5|few
CATSRDRGSNQPQHF
TGTGCCACCAGCAGAGATCGGGGGAGCAATCAGCCCCAGCATTTT
>TRBV2|TRBD2|TRBJ2-7|-
CASSNGGLHSYEQYF
TGTGCCAGCAGTAACGGGGGACTACATTCCTACGAGCAGTACTTC
>TRBV7-3|TRBD2|TRBJ2-2|-
CASSLRASGNTGELFF
TGTGCCAGCAGCTTACGGGCTAGCGGGAACACCGGGGAGCTGTTTTTT
>TRBV28|-|TRBJ1-3|-
CASTARTPGNTIYF
TGTGCCAGCACCGCCCGGACCCCTGGAAACACCATATATTTT
>TRBV7-9|-|TRBJ1-4|-
CASSLEERGWGEKLFF
TGTGCCAGCAGCTTAGAAGAACGAGGGTGGGGAGAAAAACTGTTTTTT
>TRBV4-3|TRBD2|TRBJ2-7|once
CASSQETRGGEQYF
TGCGCCAGCAGCCAAGAAACCCGCGGGGGCGAGCAGTACTTC
>TRBV28|-|TRBJ2-2|-
CASSSSSPTGELFF
TGTGCCAGCAGTTCCAGCTCGCCCACCGGGGAGCTGTTTTTT
>TRBV15|-|TRBJ2-7|-
CATSREGQTYEQYF
TGTGCCACCAGCAGAGAAGGACAGACCTACGAGCAGTACTTC
>TRBV19|-|TRBJ1-1|-
CASSEGRNTEAFF
TGTGCCAGTAGTGAGGGGAGGAACACTGAAGCTTTCTTT
>TRBV6-1|-|TRBJ2-4|-
CASSGPGSHF
TGTGCCAGCAGTGGGCCGGGCAGCCACTTC
>TRBV27|-|TRBJ2-7|-
CASSFLDSPYEQYF
TGTGCCAGCAGTTTCCTGGACAGCCCCTACGAGCAGTACTTC
>TRBV11-3|TRBD1|TRBJ2-1|-
CASSLPGTAYNEQFF
TGTGCCAGCAGCTTACCCGGGACAGCCTACAATGAGCAGTTCTTC
>TRBV15|-|TRBJ1-5|-
CATSRVQEGHQPQHF
TGTGCCACCAGCAGAGTGCAGGAGGGCCATCAGCCCCAGCATTTT
>TRBV9|-|TRBJ2-1|-
CASSVDSPPAGEQFF
TGTGCCAGCAGCGTAGATTCCCCCCCGGCGGGTGAGCAGTTCTTC
>TRBV2|-|TRBJ2-7|-
CASSDGGLSSSYEQYF
TGTGCCAGCAGTGATGGGGGGCTTTCTAGCTCCTACGAGCAGTACTTC
>TRBV28|TRBD1|TRBJ2-7|-
CASRGQGIDEQYF
TGTGCCAGCAGGGGACAGGGAATCGACGAGCAGTACTTC
>TRBV7-9|-|TRBJ2-3|-
CASSLYTDTQYF
TGTGCCAGCAGCCTATACACAGATACGCAGTATTTT
>TRBV2|-|TRBJ2-7|-
CASMIGEYEQYF
TGTGCCAGCATGATAGGCGAGTACGAGCAGTACTTC
>TRBV27|-|TRBJ2-7|-
CASSLRTATHEQYF
TGTGCCAGCAGTTTGAGGACCGCCACCCACGAGCAGTACTTC
>TRBV5-4|-|TRBJ1-1|-
CASSLNGGIGTEAFF
TGTGCCAGCAGCTTAAATGGGGGAATCGGGACTGAAGCTTTCTTT
>TRBV7-9|TRBD2|TRBJ2-1|-
CASSLGAGPNEQFF
TGTGCCAGCAGCCTAGGAGCGGGACCCAATGAGCAGTTCTTC
>TRBV4-1|TRBD1|TRBJ1-1|-
CASSPHTGANTEAFF
TGCGCCAGCAGCCCACACACAGGGGCGAACACTGAAGCTTTCTTT
>TRBV25-1|-|TRBJ2-7|-
CASTTLSYEQYF
TGTGCCAGCACCACCTTATCCTACGAGCAGTACTTC
>TRBV11-2|TRBD2|TRBJ2-3|-
CASSFGGAMGQYF
TGTGCCAGCAGCTTCGGGGGGGCGATGGGGCAGTATTTT
>TRBV27|-|TRBJ2-1|-
CASSLGRGSYNEQFF
TGTGCCAGCAGTTTAGGGCGTGGCTCCTACAATGAGCAGTTCTTC
>TRBV10-3|TRBD2|TRBJ2-3|-
CAISEPNSGSTDTQYF
TGTGCCATCAGTGAGCCGAATAGCGGGAGCACAGATACGCAGTATTTT
>TRBV6-4|-|TRBJ1-2|-
CASEVQRGHSNYGYTF
TGTGCCAGCGAGGTACAACGGGGACATTCTAACTATGGCTACACCTTC
>TRBV30|TRBD1|TRBJ1-2|-
CAWSDDREGSDYTF
TGTGCCTGGAGCGACGACAGGGAAGGGAGTGACTACACCTTC
>TRBV5-1|TRBD1|TRBJ2-7|once
CASSFETGLAYEQYF
TGCGCCAGCAGCTTTGAGACAGGGTTGGCCTACGAGCAGTACTTC
>TRBV27|TRBD1|TRBJ2-5|-
CASSLLPGQGEETQYF
TGTGCCAGCAGTTTACTCCCGGGACAGGGTGAGGAGACCCAGTACTTC
>TRBV28|-|TRBJ2-7|-
CASRYSGEQYF
TGTGCCAGCAGGTATTCGGGGGAGCAGTACTTC
>TRBV5-6|TRBD2|TRBJ2-7|-
CASRTSSYEQYF
TGTGCCAGCCGGACTAGCTCCTACGAGCAGTACTTC